This T cell receptor beta chain was captured by sequencing in a study of shared clonotypes between healthy human individuals. General study findings and limits: A reduction in generation probabilities was seen for non-shared clonotypes relative to those shared by all four donors.

A word on this clone: Antigen unknown.

Into CD45RA+ naive and CD45RA-negative memory subsets, the CD4+ cells were split. Method: immunoSEQ multiplex PCR; TCRdb's copy keeps in-frame clones and lacks some. The sample has 2.3 million or so clones; 90% to 95% are singletons. This CDR3 has 14 residues. Germline loops: CDR1 LNHNV, CDR2 YYDKDF (reference sequence). V lost 1 base and J 1 base, leaving 7 bases between the germline ends. The receptor comes from a man younger than 30 in good health. Some clones in this sample may be carry-over from other donors' samples. V is TRBV15 and J is TRBJ1-2; no clear D gene. The specimen sequenced was naive CD4+ T cells from PBMCs. Subset in this sample: CD45RA+ positively selected. This CDR3 reads CATSRARGNYGYTF. The CDR3 nucleotides read TGTGCCACCAGCAGAGCGCGGGGTAACTATGGCTACACCTTC.